Reported below is one T cell receptor (beta chain). Participant-reported clinical history was the basis for cohort assignment. Source study methods: Estimation of nucleated cell counts was performed using reference gene primer amplification. Libraries were prepared by immunoSEQ multiplex PCR; TCRdb keeps only in-frame clonotypes and omits some of them. D and trimming come from the DNA, and the V and J calls and clone size come from that table. The profile shows approximately 250,000 clones, 70% to 85% of them singletons. This record comes from a study of blood T cell repertoires in COVID-19. Germline assignment: CDR1 KGHSH and CDR2 LQKENI. CDR3 length equals 16 residues. V lost 6 bases to trimming and J lost 0 bases, with 15 bases between them.

The receptor was derived from a middle-aged man who had recovered from COVID-19. The chain links TRBV18 to TRBJ2-1, with D possibly matching TRBD2 (6 bases). Material: PBMCs or T cells enriched from blood (not recorded which). The CDR3 DNA is TGTGCCAGCTCCACGTTTGGGGGAGGCTCCTACAATGAGCAGTTCTTC. This encodes CASSTFGGGSYNEQFF. Using reference TRBV18 and TRBJ2-1 for the parts outside the CDR3, the full variable domain is NAGVMQNPRHLVRRRGQEARLRCSPMKGHSHVYWYRQLPEEGLKFMVYLQKENIIDESGMPKERFSAEFPKEGPSILRIQQVVRGDSAAYFCASSTFGGGSYNEQFFGPGTRLTVL.